This is a list of T cell receptor beta chains from one sample in a study of tumor-infiltrating lymphocytes in primary liver carcinoma. TCRdb independently ran MiXCR on the multiplex PCR reads; one entry per CDR3 protein. Here the sample spans approximately 210,000 distinct CDR3 sequences, less than 65% being singletons. The sequencing sample was made of peripheral blood. Receptors originate from a woman aged 60 to 75 with primary liver carcinoma and hepatitis B virus infection. Both conserved end residues are part of each CDR3. Each record gives: V gene, clone size, D gene, J gene, CDR3 protein, CDR3 DNA. D genes are given only for firm matches. Size values are once, few and many counts, or a class for expanded clones, and some rows have none.

>TRBV11-3|.|.|TRBJ2-3
CASSLGFSTDTQYF
TGTGCCAGCAGCTTGGGGTTTAGCACAGATACGCAGTATTTT
>TRBV11-2|.|.|TRBJ2-7
CASSVYRGDYEHYF
TGTGCCAGCAGCGTCTACAGAGGAGACTACGAGCATTACTTC
>TRBV11-2|medium-sized|.|TRBJ2-2
CASSLAGVRLFF
TGTGCCAGCAGCTTAGCGGGAGTAAGGCTGTTTTTT
>TRBV11-2|.|.|TRBJ1-4
CASTLMGQSELFF
TGTGCCAGCACCTTGATGGGCCAGTCGGAACTGTTTTTT
>TRBV10-3|.|.|TRBJ2-5
CAISDREKGMETQYF
TGTGCCATCAGTGACCGGGAGAAGGGGATGGAGACCCAGTACTTC
>TRBV7-9|.|TRBD1|TRBJ1-6
CASSSDRGYYSPLHF
TGTGCCAGCAGCTCGGACAGGGGTTATTATTCACCCCTCCACTTT
>TRBV6-5|.|.|TRBJ2-7
CASNGPGGEQYF
TGTGCCAGCAATGGTCCAGGAGGCGAGCAGTACTTC
>TRBV5-1|few|.|TRBJ2-3
CASSLERLVLGTQYF
TGCGCCAGCAGCTTGGAGCGCCTAGTTTTGGGCACGCAGTATTTT
>TRBV14|.|.|TRBJ1-2
CASRPPGPSGGYTF
TGTGCCAGCAGACCCCCGGGACCATCGGGAGGCTACACCTTC
>TRBV4-1|.|.|TRBJ2-2
CASSQDLSSAGELFF
TGCGCCAGCAGCCAAGACCTAAGCAGTGCGGGGGAGCTGTTTTTT
>TRBV11-3|.|TRBD2|TRBJ2-1
CASSLETSGINKQFF
TGTGCCAGCAGCCTAGAGACTAGCGGCATCAATAAGCAGTTCTTC
>TRBV29-1|.|.|TRBJ2-7
CGVVRGTNSYEQYF
TGCGGCGTTGTGAGGGGGACCAACTCCTACGAGCAGTACTTC
>TRBV4-1|many|TRBD2|TRBJ2-1
CASSPERGLAGYNEQFF
TGCGCCAGCAGCCCAGAGCGGGGACTAGCGGGTTACAATGAGCAGTTCTTC
>TRBV6-5|many|.|TRBJ2-2
CASSYRHPTGELFF
TGTGCCAGCAGTTACAGACACCCAACCGGGGAGCTGTTTTTT
>TRBV11-2|.|TRBD2|TRBJ2-3
CASSHSGTSGHTDTQYF
TGTGCCAGCAGCCACTCCGGGACTAGCGGACACACAGATACGCAGTATTTT
>TRBV4-2|once|TRBD2|TRBJ2-7
CASSRHSGSSDEQYF
TGTGCCAGCAGTAGACATAGCGGGAGCTCGGACGAGCAGTACTTC
>TRBV6-2/TRBV6-3|once|TRBD2|TRBJ2-7
CVSSYRTSGNYEQYF
TGTGTCAGCAGTTACAGGACTAGCGGGAACTACGAGCAGTACTTC
>TRBV12-3/TRBV12-4|.|TRBD2|TRBJ2-3
CVSRGLVTDTRYF
TGTGTCAGCAGGGGACTAGTGACAGATACGCGGTATTTT
>TRBV6-1|many|.|TRBJ2-3
CASSEGYGSLGTDTQYF
TGTGCCAGCAGTGAAGGTTACGGGAGTTTGGGGACAGATACGCAGTATTTT
>TRBV11-2|.|TRBD2|TRBJ2-7
CASSRTRGPYEHYF
TGTGCCAGCAGCCGGACTAGAGGGCCCTACGAGCATTACTTC
>TRBV10-3|.|.|TRBJ1-5
CAISDQGWGSGNQPQHF
TGTGCCATCAGTGACCAAGGGTGGGGTTCAGGCAATCAGCCCCAGCATTTT
>TRBV29-1|.|.|TRBJ2-3
CSILQDPTDTQYF
TGCAGCATTCTACAGGACCCCACGGATACGCAGTATTTT
>TRBV7-8|many|TRBD2|TRBJ2-7
CASSFGGSSYEQYF
TGTGCCAGCAGCTTCGGCGGGAGCTCCTACGAGCAGTACTTC
>TRBV7-8|many|TRBD2|TRBJ2-1
CASSSGPPGGSYNEQFF
TGTGCCAGCAGTTCGGGACCACCGGGGGGCTCCTACAATGAGCAGTTCTTC
>TRBV11-2|.|.|TRBJ2-3
CANSLAMGATDTRYF
TGTGCCAACAGCTTAGCGATGGGGGCCACAGATACGCGGTATTTT
>TRBV29-1|many|TRBD2|TRBJ2-4
CSVGIGGYIQYF
TGCAGCGTCGGAATCGGGGGGTACATTCAGTACTTC
>TRBV5-1|.|TRBD1|TRBJ1-1
CAISLTGRNTEAFF
TGCGCCATCAGCCTGACAGGGAGGAACACTGAAGCTTTCTTT
>TRBV11-1|.|.|TRBJ2-1
CASSSLAGGQSEQFF
TGTGCCAGCAGCTCACTAGCAGGAGGGCAGAGTGAGCAGTTCTTC
>TRBV11-2|many|.|TRBJ2-7
CASSLDRANELYEQYF
TGTGCCAGCAGCTTAGACAGGGCGAACGAGTTGTACGAGCAGTACTTC
>TRBV4-1|few|.|TRBJ2-3
CASSHEKTHEDTDTQYF
TGCGCCAGCAGCCATGAAAAGACTCACGAAGACACAGATACGCAGTATTTT
>TRBV6-2/TRBV6-3|.|TRBD2|TRBJ2-2
CASTYEAGVGGELFF
TGTGCCAGCACTTACGAAGCGGGAGTTGGCGGGGAGCTGTTTTTT
>TRBV6-1|.|TRBD1|TRBJ2-3
CASSDAGGRGPLFTDTQYF
TGTGCCAGCAGTGACGCCGGAGGCAGGGGGCCTTTGTTCACAGATACGCAGTATTTT
>TRBV29-1|once|TRBD2|TRBJ2-1
CSVGLAGGPNEQLF
TGCAGCGTCGGACTAGCGGGAGGTCCCAATGAGCAGTTATTC
>TRBV11-2|.|.|TRBJ2-7
CVSSLAPRVSYEQYF
TGTGTCAGCAGCTTAGCACCGAGAGTATCCTACGAACAGTACTTC
>TRBV7-9|few|.|TRBJ2-7
CASSHDVYEQYF
TGTGCCAGCAGCCACGACGTCTACGAGCAGTACTTC
>TRBV6-6|few|.|TRBJ2-6
CASRADRSGANVLTF
TGTGCCAGCAGAGCAGACCGCTCGGGGGCCAACGTCCTGACTTTC
>TRBV11-2|.|.|TRBJ1-5
CASSEPNGPYSNQPQHF
TGTGCCAGCAGTGAACCTAATGGTCCTTATAGCAATCAGCCCCAGCATTTT
>TRBV11-2|.|TRBD2|TRBJ2-7
CASSRLAGGSVQCF
TGTGCCAGCAGCAGGCTAGCGGGGGGCTCGGTGCAGTGCTTC
>TRBV29-1|.|TRBD2|TRBJ2-1
CRGRSGGYNELFF
TGCAGAGGGAGGAGCGGGGGGTACAATGAGCTGTTCTTC
>TRBV4-1|many|.|TRBJ1-1
CASSQEGRSNTEAFF
TGCGCCAGCAGCCAAGAGGGACGATCGAACACTGAAGCTTTCTTT
>TRBV30|.|TRBD1|TRBJ1-5
CAWSGDRRQPQHF
TGTGCCTGGAGTGGGGACAGGAGACAGCCCCAGCATTTT
>TRBV29-1|many|TRBD2|TRBJ2-1
CSAWGGSSYNEQFF
TGCAGCGCCTGGGGCGGGAGCTCCTACAATGAGCAGTTCTTC
>TRBV21-1|.|.|TRBJ1-2
CASSDRRWESGYTF
TGTGCCAGCAGCGACAGGAGGTGGGAGTCGGGCTACACCTTC
>TRBV11-2|.|TRBD2|TRBJ2-5
CASGRGGLYQETQYF
TGTGCCAGCGGACGGGGGGGGCTGTACCAAGAGACCCAGTACTTC
>TRBV7-9|.|.|TRBJ2-1
CASSSPGEATYNEQFF
TGTGCCAGCAGCTCGCCGGGGGAGGCCACTTACAATGAGCAGTTCTTC
>TRBV28|few|TRBD1|TRBJ1-5
CASSSTGGYQPQHF
TGTGCCAGCAGTTCGACAGGGGGCTATCAGCCCCAGCATTTT